This T cell receptor (beta chain) was sequenced during a study of T cell responses to AZD1222 COVID-19 vaccine. Overall study: Researchers grouped second doses given at about 4 or about 12 weeks into one pool. Points from the study as a whole: Every sample of the repertoires postdated the peak T cell response. Seropositive status at baseline applied to only 5 or 6 AZD1222 recipients.

Of note for this clone: Its matching antigen is unknown.

Clones were read by immunoSEQ multiplex PCR, and TCRdb kept only the in-frame ones, dropping some. The sample includes tens of thousands of clones, around 92% of them seen just once. The germline V gene has CDR1 MNHEY and CDR2 SMNVEV (reference sequence). The CDR3 is made up of 15 amino acids. Between the trimmed V and J ends, which lost 5 bases and 3 bases, there was a span of 15 bases. This specimen consisted of peripheral blood, obtained on day 0 of AZD1222 vaccination. The origin of this receptor is an adult in good health. The J gene is TRBJ2-3, the V gene TRBV27, with D tentatively TRBD2 (6 bases). The CDR3 DNA reads TGTGCCAGCAGTCCGATTCTAGCGTATACAGATACGCAGTATTTT. It encodes CASSPILAYTDTQYF.